These 10 T cell receptor beta chains were all obtained from the same sample, sequenced in a study of T-cell reconstitution after alpha-beta-depleted transplantation in children. Unique molecular identifiers tagged the TCRbeta library. TCRdb re-called the PCR reads with MiXCR, one entry per CDR3 protein. The table has 70,000 to 95,000 distinct CDR3 sequences, 15% to 20% seen once. This specimen consisted of PBMCs, mostly from graft donor cells, obtained 360 days after TCRalphabeta/CD19-depleted stem cell transplant. The receptors stem from a male patient aged 2 to 10 who had a stem cell transplant for acute lymphoblastic leukemia, so the T cells may come from the graft donor.

V gene TRBV5-1 combines with J gene TRBJ2-1, with 7 bases that match TRBD2. Looked up from germline, CDR1 is SGHRS and CDR2 is YFSETQ. V gave up 0 bases and J gave up 6 bases; unmatched junction bases: 6. This CDR3 comprises 15 residues. In DNA form, the CDR3 reads TGCGCCAGCAGCTTGGCCAGTGGGAGGGCCAATGAGCAGTTCTTC. It codes for CASSLASGRANEQFF.

The chain joins TRBV29-1 to TRBJ2-1; D is unclear. Germline loops: CDR1 SQVTM, CDR2 ANQGSEA. Deletions cut 4 bases from V and 3 bases from J, with 7 bases between. The CDR3 loop spans 12 amino acids. The DNA for the CDR3 is TGCAGCGTTGGCCTTTACTACAATGAGCAGTTCTTC. This gives the protein CSVGLYYNEQFF.

The rearrangement links TRBV5-1 to TRBJ2-1; 9 bases are shared with TRBD1. The CDR3 runs 15 residues. Germline V gene lookup returns CDR1 SGHRS and CDR2 YFSETQ. With V trimmed by 0 bases and J by 8 bases, 6 bases remained unmatched. The CDR3 region is CASSLVGQGFDEQFF. The CDR3 DNA is TGCGCCAGCAGCTTGGTGGGACAGGGTTTCGATGAGCAGTTCTTC.

This clonotype has ten or more counts. This chain links TRBV7-9 with TRBJ1-1, with unresolved D. Per germline, CDR1 SEHNR and CDR2 FQNEAQ (reference sequence). Trimming removed 5 bases from V and 6 bases from J, with 19 bases in between. There are 15 residues in the CDR3. This chain's CDR3 is CASSPRRGGWSEAFF. The CDR3 nucleotides read TGTGCCAGCAGCCCCCGGAGAGGCGGGTGGTCTGAAGCTTTCTTT.

V is TRBV6-1 and J is TRBJ2-1, with D possibly being TRBD2 (6 bases). Germline V gene sequence: CDR1 MNHNS, CDR2 SASEGT. The CDR3 loop spans 17 amino acids. Trimming pared 7 bases from V and 0 bases from J, leaving 19 bases between. The CDR3 protein is CASMEIGSPYSYNEQFF. CDR3 nucleotide sequence: TGTGCCAGCATGGAGATCGGGAGCCCCTACTCCTACAATGAGCAGTTCTTC.

This clonotype came up a few times. DNA for the CDR3: TGTGCCAGCAGTTTAAGGTCCCAAGGAGGGTACGAGCAGTACTTC. Protein: CASSLRSQGGYEQYF. This chain connects TRBV12-3 or TRBV12-4 to TRBJ2-7, with D maybe TRBD2 (6 bases). Between the trimmed V and J ends, which lost 2 bases and 4 bases, there was a span of 15 bases. This CDR3 is built from 15 residues.

V usage is TRBV27 and J usage is TRBJ2-7, with TRBD1 matching 9 bases. The CDR3 has 14 residues. CDR1 MNHEY and CDR2 SMNVEV come from the germline V gene (reference sequence). Trimming removed 4 bases from V and 4 bases from J; junction bases left unmatched: 5. Here the CDR3 reads CASSWGQGFYEQYF. The CDR3 DNA is TGTGCCAGCAGTTGGGGACAGGGTTTTTACGAGCAGTACTTC.

This clonotype has just a few counts. The chain joins TRBV11-2 to TRBJ2-3; either TRBD1 or TRBD2 may fit D (5 bases each). V was clipped by 5 bases and J by 5 bases, with 17 bases between them. CDR1 is SGHAT, CDR2 FQNNGV, per germline. CDR3 length equals 15 residues. The CDR3 sequence: CASSPLGRAGDTQYF. Written as DNA, the CDR3 is TGTGCCAGCAGCCCCCTTGGCAGGGCGGGAGATACGCAGTATTTT. The whole variable domain, remainder taken from reference TRBV11-2 and TRBJ2-3, is EAGVAQSPRYKIIEKRQSVAFWCNPISGHATLYWYQQILGQGPKLLIQFQNNGVVDDSQLPKDRFSAERLKGVDSTLKIQPAKLEDSAVYLCASSPLGRAGDTQYFGPGTRLTVL.

This clonotype was observed a handful of times. The chain links TRBV12-3 or TRBV12-4 to TRBJ2-1; maybe TRBD2 (5 bases). This CDR3 has 15 residues. Trimming removed 1 base at V and 7 bases at J, with 14 bases between. As DNA, the CDR3 is TGTGCCAGCAGTTTAGTGAGGACTGGACGGAATGAGCAGTTCTTC. This encodes CASSLVRTGRNEQFF.

This clonotype has a count of ten or more. The chain carries TRBV12-3 or TRBV12-4 and TRBJ2-3; D not certain. CDR3 length: 12 residues. V dropped 6 bases and J dropped 8 bases, with 12 bases sitting between them. Here the CDR3 DNA reads TGTGCCAGCAGCAAAAAAAGGAGTACGCAGTATTTT. This translates into CASSKKRSTQYF.